This T cell receptor (beta chain) was sequenced during a study of response to subunit inactivated influenza vaccine. Broader study findings: Researchers suggested that each seasonal influenza vaccination recruits few new T cells.

This CDR3 spans 13 amino acids. Germline V gives CDR1 SGHKS, CDR2 YYEKEE (reference sequence). Trimming removed 2 bases from V and 4 bases from J, with 8 bases in between. TCRdb ran MiXCR on the RT-PCR reads and lists one entry per CDR3 protein. The profile shows around 180,000 distinct CDR3 sequences, about 9% of them singletons. On this clonotype: Its antigen is undetermined.

This clonotype originated in a man aged 45-65 years who received an inactivated influenza vaccine. This material consisted of non-naive T cells sorted from PBMCs, taken on the day of vaccination. V is TRBV5-5 and J is TRBJ2-3, with D unresolved. In nucleotides, the CDR3 is TGTGCCAGCAGCTTCGGCCCGGCAGATACGCAGTATTTT. Protein: CASSFGPADTQYF.